Following are 3 T cell receptor beta chains from one sample sequenced in a study of blood T cell repertoires in COVID-19. The assay was immunoSEQ multiplex PCR, and TCRdb's table has in-frame clones only and misses some. This sample has under 150,000 clones, with nearly 85% found just once. Input material: PBMCs or T cells enriched from blood (not recorded which). These receptors were taken from a man aged 45-65 years in a cohort exposed to, infected with or recovered from COVID-19 (not recorded which).

The chain recombines TRBV7-3 with TRBJ1-1; no reliable D call. There are 13 residues in the CDR3. Germline CDR1 SGHTA, CDR2 FQGTGA. The V end was cut by 1 base, the J end by 1 base, with 4 bases between. CDR3: CASSLNRNTEAFF. In nucleotides, the CDR3 is TGTGCCAGCAGCTTAAATCGGAACACTGAAGCTTTCTTT.

The chain is built from TRBV19 and TRBJ2-4; 7 nucleotides line up with TRBD2. Germline V gene sequence: CDR1 LNHDA, CDR2 SQIVND (reference sequence). V lost 3 bases to trimming and J lost 2 bases; unmatched junction nucleotides: 10. The CDR3 consists of 17 residues. This CDR3 reads CASSIKAAGVSKNIQYF. CDR3 sequence (DNA): TGTGCCAGTAGTATTAAGGCGGCGGGAGTTTCCAAAAACATTCAGTACTTC.

This clone turned up a few times. This sequence joins TRBV5-5 and TRBJ1-2; possibly TRBD1 for D (6 bases). Germline CDR1 SGHKS, CDR2 YYEKEE (reference sequence). The CDR3 sequence is 14 residues long. V gave up 4 bases and J gave up 4 bases, with 14 bases separating them. Here the CDR3 DNA reads TGTGCCAGCAGCCCCCAACAGGGCCTCTATGGCTACACCTTC. This codes for CASSPQQGLYGYTF.